Below are 12 T cell receptor beta chains sequenced from a single sample in a study of early T cells in non-severe SARS-CoV-2 infection. TCRdb used MiXCR to reprocess the 5' RACE reads, holding one entry per CDR3 protein. The sample yields some 29,000 distinct CDR3 sequences, roughly 4.7% seen once. The sample comprised whole blood. All receptors come from an adult who was a healthcare worker with PCR-confirmed SARS-CoV-2 infection or an uninfected control (not recorded which).

This clonotype was counted many times. V and J are TRBV29-1 and TRBJ2-2; maybe TRBD1 (5 bases). The V end lost 4 bases, the J end lost 0 bases, and 9 bases lay between the germline ends. Germline V CDR1 and CDR2: SQVTM, ANQGSEA. CDR3 length: 14 amino acids. CDR3 DNA sequence: TGCAGCGTTGGCTACAGGACGAACACCGGGGAGCTGTTTTTT. This gives the protein CSVGYRTNTGELFF.

The rearrangement links TRBV4-1 to TRBJ2-1; perhaps D is TRBD1 or TRBD2 (5 bases each). Germline CDR1 is MGHRA and CDR2 is YSYEKL. The CDR3 runs to 16 residues. The ends were cut back, 0 bases at V and 8 bases at J, with 17 bases in the middle. The DNA for the CDR3 is TGCGCCAGCAGCCAAGATGGGCGGACCTGGGGGTATGAGCAGTTCTTC. Residues: CASSQDGRTWGYEQFF.

This clonotype was observed at least ten times. The chain is built from TRBV5-1 and TRBJ2-1, with 7 nucleotides matching TRBD2. The V gene's germline CDR1 is SGHRS and CDR2 YFSETQ. This CDR3 region has 15 residues. V lost 1 base, J lost 7 bases, and 8 bases stayed unmatched. CDR3 DNA: TGCGCCAGCAGCTTGCCCGGGACTATCCCTAATGAGCAGTTCTTC. It translates to CASSLPGTIPNEQFF. Looking up the rest from reference TRBV5-1 and TRBJ2-1 gives the full variable domain: KAGVTQTPRYLIKTRGQQVTLSCSPISGHRSVSWYQQTPGQGLQFLFEYFSETQRNKGNFPGRFSGRQFSNSRSEMNVSTLELGDSALYLCASSLPGTIPNEQFFGPGTRLTVL.

Details on this clonotype: A much larger clone differs from this one at a single base, so this may be a read error. This chain connects TRBV9 to TRBJ2-7, with 10 bases that match TRBD2. The germline CDR1 and CDR2 sequences are SGDLS and YYNGEE. The J segment lost 2 bases and the V segment lost 0 bases, leaving 5 bases of the junction unmatched. The CDR3 consists of 16 residues. The CDR3: CASSVGTLAGAYEQYF. The DNA for the CDR3 is TGTGCCAGCAGCGTAGGTACTCTAGCGGGGGCCTACGAGCAGTACTTC.

This clonotype has more than one count but fewer than ten. The V call is TRBV13, the J call TRBJ2-7, with unresolved D. This CDR3 spans 13 amino acids. Germline assignment: CDR1 PRHDT and CDR2 FYEKMQ (reference sequence). V was trimmed by 3 bases and J by 1 base, leaving 7 bases between them. CDR3 residues: CASSFTTSYEQYF. The CDR3 nucleotides are TGTGCCAGCAGCTTCACTACGTCCTACGAGCAGTACTTC.

V and J are TRBV6-1 and TRBJ2-1; D ambiguous. The germline CDR1 and CDR2 sequences are MNHNS and SASEGT. Trimming removed 3 bases at V and 0 bases at J, with 9 bases between. The CDR3 loop spans 15 amino acids. CDR3 residues: CASSESRSSYNEQFF. The CDR3 bases are TGTGCCAGCAGTGAGTCCAGGAGCTCCTACAATGAGCAGTTCTTC.

This clonotype has ten or more counts. J is TRBJ2-3 and V is TRBV6-5, with 8 bases fitting TRBD2. The junction had 4 bases not matched to a gene; V was cut back by 4 bases and J by 4 bases. Germline CDR1 and CDR2: MNHEY and SVGAGI. The CDR3 length is 14 residues. CDR3 region: CASSSGGPPDTQYF. The DNA of the CDR3 is TGTGCCAGCAGTTCGGGGGGGCCCCCAGATACGCAGTATTTT.

This clonotype was seen only a few times. The chain uses TRBV19 and TRBJ2-5; 8 nucleotides line up with TRBD2. Germline-derived CDR1 and CDR2 are LNHDA and SQIVND (reference sequence). The V gene end was trimmed by 5 bases and the J gene end by 4 bases; junction bases not matched to a gene: 9. The CDR3 has 15 residues. CDR3 bases: TGTGCCAGTAGTTTTTCGGCGGGGGGCACAGAGACCCAGTACTTC. Protein: CASSFSAGGTETQYF.

This clonotype was observed many times. The chain uses TRBV5-1 and TRBJ2-3; 10 bases are shared with TRBD2. Trimming at V came to 2 bases and at J to 3 bases, leaving 0 bases not matched to a gene. Germline V lookup: CDR1 SGHRS, CDR2 YFSETQ. The CDR3 consists of 14 residues. The CDR3 coding sequence is TGCGCCAGCAGCTTAGCGGGAGGGACAGATACGCAGTATTTT. Protein: CASSLAGGTDTQYF.

This clonotype was counted between two and nine times. An end of the junction differs from the germline gene, which may be a read error. This sequence joins TRBV11-1 and TRBJ2-7; D possibly matches TRBD1 or TRBD2 (5 bases each). The CDR3 extends over 13 amino acids. Germline V CDR1 and CDR2: SGHAT, FQDESV (reference sequence). CDR3 region: CAGSWDVSYEQYF. CDR3 bases: TGTGCCGGCAGCTGGGACGTCTCCTACGAGCAGTACTTC. The whole variable domain, remainder taken from reference TRBV11-1 and TRBJ2-7, is EAEVAQSPRYKITEKSQAVAFWCDPISGHATLYWYRQILGQGPELLVQFQDESVVDDSQLPKDRFSAERLKGVDSTLKIQPAELGDSAMYLCAGSWDVSYEQYFGPGTRLTVT.

In its sample, this clonotype was seen many times. The J gene is TRBJ2-5, the V gene TRBV29-1, with 10 bases lining up with TRBD1. Trimming cost V 6 bases and J 5 bases; bases outside gene matches: 9. The CDR3 has 14 amino acids. CDR1 and CDR2 from the germline V gene are SQVTM and ANQGSEA. The CDR3 sequence is CSVDGTGAWETQYF. The DNA of the CDR3 is TGCAGCGTGGACGGGACAGGGGCTTGGGAGACCCAGTACTTC.

This clonotype was recorded at least ten times. The V gene is TRBV4-3, the J gene TRBJ1-2, with D perhaps matching TRBD1 (5 bases). The CDR3 spans 14 residues. Looked up from germline, CDR1 is LGHNA and CDR2 is YSLEER. V lost 1 base, J lost 4 bases, and 10 bases lay in between. CDR3 loop: CASSQAGGFYGYTF. CDR3 coding DNA: TGCGCCAGCAGCCAAGCCGGGGGATTCTATGGCTACACCTTC.